This T cell receptor (beta chain) was recorded in a study of cytotoxic CD8 clonotypes in ibrutinib-treated CLL. Overall study: With a range of 6 to 36, the median treatment time before response samples were taken was roughly 12 months.

V lost 0 bases, J lost 4 bases, and 7 bases lay in between. Germline assignment: CDR1 SGHDT and CDR2 YYEEEE. This CDR3 has 14 residues. Assay used: immunoSEQ multiplex PCR; TCRdb lists only in-frame clones, some missing. The data contain approximately 120,000 clones, roughly 84% of them seen just once; the ten biggest clones take up less than 4%. Sequences were derived from PBMCs, sampled after 24 months of ibrutinib treatment. V usage is TRBV5-6 and J usage is TRBJ1-4; D remains ambiguous. The clonotype comes from a human donor with chronic lymphocytic leukemia. DNA for the CDR3: TGTGCCAGCAGCTTGGATTACAGTAATGAAAAACTGTTTTTT. Amino acid sequence: CASSLDYSNEKLFF.